The T cell receptor (beta chain) under discussion was sequenced for a study of T cells in Graves' hyperthyroidism and ophthalmopathy. The CDR3 loop spans 13 amino acids. Germline CDR1 is SGHAT and CDR2 is FQNNGV. V was clipped by 5 bases and J by 1 base, with 6 bases between them. The CDR3 regions of TCR beta were amplified from RNA transcripts. The TCR CDR3 was amplified in a first-round RT-PCR using the HTBI primer set. TCRdb passed the multiplex PCR reads through MiXCR, listing each CDR3 protein once. The profile covers more than 500,000 distinct CDR3 sequences, with about 17% appearing a single time and 3.5% to 4% taken by the ten largest. Many counts were recorded for this clonotype.

Sequences were obtained from blood. The clonotype was recovered from a woman younger than 45 with Graves' hyperthyroidism. The rearrangement links TRBV11-2 to TRBJ1-5; no firm D call. The CDR3 region is CASSTKSNQPQHF. CDR3 coding DNA: TGTGCCAGCAGCACAAAAAGCAATCAGCCCCAGCATTTT.